These 13 T cell receptor beta chains were all obtained from the same sample, sequenced in a study of T cell responses to AZD1222 COVID-19 vaccine. TCRdb's copy holds only in-frame clones and misses some; the assay was immunoSEQ multiplex PCR. The sample lists 100,000 to 150,000 clones, about 93% occurring once. Sequencing was performed on peripheral blood, taken on day 0 of AZD1222 vaccination. The receptors originated from an adult in good health.

The chain recombines TRBV11-2 with TRBJ2-7; D not resolved. CDR1 is SGHAT and CDR2 is FQNNGV in the germline V gene. The CDR3 is made up of 13 amino acids. Trimming stripped 5 bases from V and 3 bases from J, with 11 bases between. In nucleotides, the CDR3 is TGTGCCAGCAGCCCCCTCGCTGTCTACGAGCAGTACTTC. This codes for CASSPLAVYEQYF.

The chain uses TRBV7-2 and TRBJ2-1; D unresolved. V lost 7 bases, J lost 6 bases, and 10 bases lay in between. CDR1 is SGHTA and CDR2 is FQGNSA in the germline V gene. This CDR3 has 12 residues. The CDR3 reads CASTGPVNEQFF. CDR3 bases: TGTGCCAGCACCGGACCTGTCAATGAGCAGTTCTTC.

V usage is TRBV19 and J usage is TRBJ1-4; D gene unclear. Trimming removed 3 bases from V and 5 bases from J, with 13 bases in between. Germline CDR1 reads LNHDA; CDR2 reads SQIVND (reference sequence). The CDR3 extends over 15 amino acids. The CDR3 DNA reads TGTGCCAGTAGTATGGTTAGCACAGCGAATGAAAAACTGTTTTTT. This translates into CASSMVSTANEKLFF.

This chain connects TRBV6-5 to TRBJ1-5; tentative D call: TRBD1 (6 bases). The CDR3 runs 14 residues. V lost 6 bases and J lost 5, with 14 bases in between. CDR1 is MNHEY and CDR2 is SVGAGI in the germline V gene. CDR3 in DNA: TGTGCCAGCAGAGAGAATGCAGGGGATCAGCCCCAGCATTTT. This sequence encodes CASRENAGDQPQHF.

This rearrangement joins TRBV5-1 to TRBJ1-1; TRBD1 agrees at 7 bases. With 4 bases clipped from V and 6 bases from J, the junction kept 12 bases outside the gene matches. The CDR3 contains 15 residues. Germline V gene lookup returns CDR1 SGHRS and CDR2 YFSETQ. The chain's CDR3 is CASSRWGTVSPEAFF. As DNA, the CDR3 is TGCGCCAGCAGCCGTTGGGGGACAGTTTCTCCTGAAGCTTTCTTT.

This chain connects TRBV30 to TRBJ1-1, with 7 bases that match TRBD1. Trimming took 1 base from V and 6 from J; bases not matched to a gene: 5. Germline-derived CDR1 and CDR2 are GTSNPN and SVGIG (reference sequence). The CDR3 covers 13 residues. The CDR3 nucleotides read TGTGCCTGGAGTGCAGCCCAGGGGGCTGAAGCTTTCTTT. Translating it yields CAWSAAQGAEAFF.

The CDR3 DNA is TGTGCCAGCACTTTAGGGACCCCGAGCGGGGGGGTTCAGTTCTTC. Residues: CASTLGTPSGGVQFF. This rearrangement joins TRBV6-5 to TRBJ2-1, with TRBD2 matching 10 bases. The germline V gene encodes CDR1 MNHEY and CDR2 SVGAGI. The CDR3 is made up of 15 amino acids. V trimming: 7 bases; J trimming: 13 bases; junction bases outside the gene matches: 16.

The chain carries TRBV14 and TRBJ2-3; the match to TRBD2 covers 8 bases. The V gene end was trimmed by 0 bases and the J gene end by 5 bases; junction bases not matched to a gene: 7. Germline assignment: CDR1 SGHDN and CDR2 FVKESK. The CDR3 extends over 16 amino acids. The CDR3 is CASSQDPGTRQDTQYF. The CDR3 DNA is TGTGCCAGCAGCCAAGATCCGGGGACTAGACAAGATACGCAGTATTTT.

The chain joins TRBV12-3 or TRBV12-4 to TRBJ1-1; D unresolved. Trimming stripped 6 bases from V and 2 bases from J, with 7 bases between. The CDR3 loop spans 12 amino acids. The CDR3, as DNA: TGTGCCAGCAGATGGGGTAACACTGAAGCTTTCTTT. This sequence encodes CASRWGNTEAFF.

This clone was seen repeatedly, ten times or more. This chain uses TRBV2 with TRBJ1-5, with D tentatively TRBD1 (6 bases). V lost 1 base and J 3 bases, leaving 10 bases between the germline ends. Germline CDR1 reads SNHLY; CDR2 reads FYNNEI. CDR3 length: 15 amino acids. CDR3 region: CASSEGSGANQPQHF. DNA of the CDR3: TGTGCCAGCAGTGAAGGGTCAGGGGCCAATCAGCCCCAGCATTTT. The complete variable domain, with remaining parts taken from reference TRBV2 and TRBJ1-5, reads EPEVTQTPSHQVTQMGQEVILRCVPISNHLYFYWYRQILGQKVEFLVSFYNNEISEKSEIFDDQFSVERPDGSNFTLKIRSTKLEDSAMYFCASSEGSGANQPQHFGDGTRLSIL.

The chain combines TRBV12-5 with TRBJ1-4; D ambiguous. Germline CDR1 is LGHNT and CDR2 is FRNRAP. This CDR3 spans 12 amino acids. The V and J ends lost 6 bases and 7 bases respectively, with 9 bases between them. DNA for the CDR3: TGTGCTAGTGGACCCCTTGGTGAAAAACTGTTTTTT. Translation gives CASGPLGEKLFF.

The V and J genes are TRBV7-8 and TRBJ1-1; weak D call: TRBD1 (5 bases). The CDR3 has 15 amino acids. The V end lost 5 bases, the J end lost 4 bases, and 17 bases lay between the germline ends. Germline V gives CDR1 SGHVS, CDR2 FQNEAQ. The CDR3 sequence: CASSLDSSEFTEAFF. CDR3 DNA: TGTGCCAGCAGCCTCGACAGTAGTGAGTTCACTGAAGCTTTCTTT.

V usage is TRBV18 and J usage is TRBJ2-7; a possible D gene is TRBD1 (6 bases). The CDR3 length is 14 residues. The V gene's germline CDR1 is KGHSH and CDR2 LQKENI. Trimming took 5 bases from V and 1 from J, leaving 12 bases between them. The CDR3 protein is CASSVGDTSYEQYF. CDR3 DNA sequence: TGTGCCAGCTCAGTGGGGGACACTTCCTACGAGCAGTACTTC.